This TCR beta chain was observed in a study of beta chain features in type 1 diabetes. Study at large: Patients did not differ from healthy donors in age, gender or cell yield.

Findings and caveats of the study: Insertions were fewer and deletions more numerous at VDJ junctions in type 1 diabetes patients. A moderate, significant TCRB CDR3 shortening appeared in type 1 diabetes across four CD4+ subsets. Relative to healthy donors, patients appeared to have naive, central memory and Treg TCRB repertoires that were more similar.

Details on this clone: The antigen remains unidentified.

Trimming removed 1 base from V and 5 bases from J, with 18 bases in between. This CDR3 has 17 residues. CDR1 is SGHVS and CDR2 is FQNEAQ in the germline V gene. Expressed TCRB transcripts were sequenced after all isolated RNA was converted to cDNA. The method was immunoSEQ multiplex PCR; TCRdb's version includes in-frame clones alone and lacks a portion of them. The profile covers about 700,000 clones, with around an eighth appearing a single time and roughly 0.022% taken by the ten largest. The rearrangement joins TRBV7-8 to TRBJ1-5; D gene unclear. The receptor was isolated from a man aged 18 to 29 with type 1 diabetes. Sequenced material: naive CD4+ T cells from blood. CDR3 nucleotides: TGTGCCAGCAGCTTAGGGCTTGACCGGGCTAGGCATCAGCCCCAGCATTTT. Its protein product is CASSLGLDRARHQPQHF.